This T cell receptor beta chain emerged from a study of OX40 agonist ivuxolimab in advanced cancers. General notes on the study: The costimulatory receptor OX40 (CD134) was targeted by ivuxolimab, a fully human IgG2 agonistic monoclonal antibody. Intravenous ivuxolimab was administered to patients every 2 weeks at six dose levels: 0.01, 0.1, 0.3, 1.5, 3 and 10 mg/kg. Among the roughly 50 dose-escalation patients, some 20 had hepatocellular carcinoma, approximately 15 melanoma, 9 renal cell carcinoma and 9 head and neck cancer. In the dose-escalation cohort, 82.7% of patients were male, and the mean age was approximately 55 years, with a range of about 23 to 80. Patients were allowed to have had prior anti-PD-1, anti-PD-L1 or anti-CTLA-4 therapy, and approximately 40% of the dose-escalation patients had been treated with checkpoint inhibitors. Partial responses were achieved by three dose-escalation patients, of whom one had hepatocellular carcinoma and two had cutaneous melanoma. Peripheral TCRbeta sequencing aimed to test whether ivuxolimab altered TCR sequence diversity and caused clonal T-cell expansion. The monotherapy dose-escalation portion (N of about 49 patients) of the phase I ivuxolimab trial is reported in the paper.

To sequence the TCRbeta CDR3 region, genomic DNA was isolated from the sorted cells. TCRbeta CDR3 regions were sequenced using the immunoSEQ Assay. TCRdb mirrors the immuneACCESS table, restricted to in-frame sequences. Some clones are absent from its copies; in checked studies, under half trace to an unresolved V gene, and the reason for the others is unknown. Here the sample has about 48,000 clones; about 83% occur a single time. 1% to 1.5% of the sample belongs to the ten largest clones. The trial excluded patients who had a history of autoimmune disease or who were on systemic immunosuppression. Peripheral blood for TCR sequencing was drawn from every dose cohort at baseline, at cycle 4 day 1 and at cycle 7 day 1. Samples came from an open-label, multicenter, first-in-human phase I dose-escalation trial of ivuxolimab. Adults with locally advanced or metastatic head and neck squamous cell, hepatocellular, melanoma or renal cell carcinoma were enrolled in the trial. Before TCR sequencing, CD4+ T cells and CD8+ T cells from peripheral blood were sorted into separate populations.

The research as a whole found: After ivuxolimab, more expanded clones were found on average in CD8+ T cells than in CD4+ T cells. In the 0.1-3.0 mg/kg groups, partial responders had among the lowest normalized peripheral clonal expansion, particularly in CD8+ T cells. Low levels of normalized T-cell clonal expansion were also seen in some nonresponding patients. At doses of 0.1 to 3.0 mg/kg, clonal expansion of both CD4+ and CD8+ T cells in blood was seen between baseline and week 6. Which antigens the clonally expanded peripheral T cells were specific for was not determined.

The V end loses 8 bases and the J end loses 4 bases, and a stretch of 11 bases separates them. Including the terminal cysteine and phenylalanine, the CDR3 comprises 13 residues. Only the CDR3 region is kept as DNA, spanning 39 bases read in frame from base 1. According to the germline V gene, CDR1 reads MNHNS and CDR2 reads SASEGT. To note about this clone: This receptor's antigen is unknown. Base qualities are missing; no much larger clone stands one base away.

This clonotype originated in an adult with an advanced solid tumor such as melanoma, head and neck, liver or kidney cancer. The chain employs TRBV6-1 and TRBJ1-4, with no confidently assigned D gene. Sequenced material: CD4+ or CD8+ T cells sorted from blood, taken in a trial of the OX40 agonist ivuxolimab. The CDR3 region has the sequence CASGRLGNEKLFF. DNA sequence: TGTGCCAGCGGAAGGCTGGGTAATGAAAAACTGTTTTTT.